The present T cell receptor beta chain was sequenced within a study of memory B cells and T cells in multiple sclerosis. Study observations and caveats: Normalization was needed because clone-set size differences affected shared clonotype counts.

Produced via immunoSEQ multiplex PCR; TCRdb's table is partial and in-frame only. The repertoire holds over 35,000 clones, more than 65% seen once, with 0.9% to 1.4% in the top ten. The CDR3 spans 15 residues. The germline CDR1 and CDR2 sequences are LNHDA and SQIVND (reference sequence). Trimming took 3 bases from V and 2 from J; bases not matched to a gene: 5. About this clone itself: What it recognizes is unknown.

Separate sequencing covered autoproliferating (CFSE-dim) and non-proliferating (CFSE-high) T cells from stimulus-free culture. Replicate wells were pooled after more than 6 days of stimulus-free culture of some 55 million CFSE-labeled PBMCs. CFSE at 0.4 to 0.6 uM labeled the PBMCs, which were then cultured unstimulated. This receptor was obtained from a human donor with multiple sclerosis. Sequencing was done on a sample of PBMCs from blood kept in culture. The V gene is TRBV19, the J gene TRBJ2-5, with 8 positions matching TRBD1. CDR3 in amino acids: CASSISTGGQETQYF. The DNA of the CDR3 is TGTGCCAGTAGTATTTCAACAGGGGGACAAGAGACCCAGTACTTC.